This T cell receptor beta chain is drawn from a study of blood T cell repertoires in COVID-19. Study as a whole: Whether acute or convalescent, the COVID-19 samples came from the United States, Italy and Spain. PBMCs, B-cell-depleted T cells, or T cells were the source of the cDNA or gDNA that made up the material.

Original processing notes: Reference gene primer amplification in the assay estimated nucleated cell counts. Clones were sequenced by immunoSEQ multiplex PCR, and TCRdb holds only the in-frame ones, with some missing. That table gives V, J and clone size, and the DNA gave D and trimming. The sample holds 25,000 to 30,000 clones, 70% to 85% seen once. Relative to its sample, this clone is medium-sized. The sample carries other DNA sequences with the same CDR3. V gave up 0 bases and J gave up 5 bases; unmatched junction bases: 5. Germline CDR1 MGHRA, CDR2 YSYEKL. The CDR3 runs 16 residues. The clonotype was recovered from a woman of 80 years or more with acute or convalescent COVID-19. Source material: peripheral blood. This chain links TRBV4-1 with TRBJ2-3; 10 nucleotides line up with TRBD2. This chain's CDR3 is CASSQEAGGPGDTQYF. CDR3 bases: TGCGCCAGCAGCCAAGAAGCGGGGGGGCCTGGAGATACGCAGTATTTT.